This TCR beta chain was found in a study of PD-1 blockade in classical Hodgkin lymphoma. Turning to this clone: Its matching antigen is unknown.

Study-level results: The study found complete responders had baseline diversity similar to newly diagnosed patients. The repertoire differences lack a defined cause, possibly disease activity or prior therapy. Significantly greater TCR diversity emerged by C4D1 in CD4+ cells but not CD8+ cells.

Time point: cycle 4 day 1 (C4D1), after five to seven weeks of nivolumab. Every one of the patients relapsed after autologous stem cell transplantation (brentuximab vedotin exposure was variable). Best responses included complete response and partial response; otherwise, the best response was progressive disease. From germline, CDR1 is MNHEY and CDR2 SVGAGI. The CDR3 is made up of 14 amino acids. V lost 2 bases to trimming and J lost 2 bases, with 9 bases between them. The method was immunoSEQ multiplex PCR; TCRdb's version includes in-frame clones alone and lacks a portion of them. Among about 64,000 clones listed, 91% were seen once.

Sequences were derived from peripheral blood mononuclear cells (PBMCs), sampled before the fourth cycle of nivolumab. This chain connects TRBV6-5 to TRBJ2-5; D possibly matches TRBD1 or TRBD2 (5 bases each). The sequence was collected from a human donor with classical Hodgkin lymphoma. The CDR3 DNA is TGTGCCAGCAGTTACGGGACGAGGCAAGAGACCCAGTACTTC. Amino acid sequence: CASSYGTRQETQYF.